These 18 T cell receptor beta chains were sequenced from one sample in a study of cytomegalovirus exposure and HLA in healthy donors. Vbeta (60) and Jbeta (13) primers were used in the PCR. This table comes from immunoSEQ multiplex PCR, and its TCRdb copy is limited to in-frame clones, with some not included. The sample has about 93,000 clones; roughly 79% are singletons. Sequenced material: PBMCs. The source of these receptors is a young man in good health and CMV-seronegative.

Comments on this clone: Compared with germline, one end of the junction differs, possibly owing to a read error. CDR3 nucleotide sequence: TGTGCCAGCAGCCTAGACAGGGGGCACATTCAGTACTTC. Its translation is CASSLDRGHIQYF. This chain connects TRBV11-3 to TRBJ2-4; TRBD1 matches at 10 bases. This CDR3 comprises 13 residues. Germline-derived CDR1 and CDR2 are SGHNT and YENEEA. Supplemented by reference TRBV11-3 and TRBJ2-4, the full variable domain reads EAGVVQSPRYKIIEKKQPVAFWCNPISGHNTLYWYLQNLGQGPELLIRYENEEAVDDSQLPKDRFSAERLKGVDSTLKIQPAELGDSAVYLCASSLDRGHIQYFGAGTRLSVL.

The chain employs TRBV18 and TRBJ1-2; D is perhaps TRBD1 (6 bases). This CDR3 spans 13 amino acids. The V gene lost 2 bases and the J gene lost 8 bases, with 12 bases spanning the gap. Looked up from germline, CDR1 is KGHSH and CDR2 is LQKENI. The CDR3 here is CASSPGRGYGYTF. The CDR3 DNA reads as TGTGCCAGCTCACCAGGCAGGGGATACGGCTACACCTTC. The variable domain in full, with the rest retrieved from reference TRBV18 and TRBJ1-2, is NAGVMQNPRHLVRRRGQEARLRCSPMKGHSHVYWYRQLPEEGLKFMVYLQKENIIDESGMPKERFSAEFPKEGPSILRIQQVVRGDSAAYFCASSPGRGYGYTFGSGTRLTVV.

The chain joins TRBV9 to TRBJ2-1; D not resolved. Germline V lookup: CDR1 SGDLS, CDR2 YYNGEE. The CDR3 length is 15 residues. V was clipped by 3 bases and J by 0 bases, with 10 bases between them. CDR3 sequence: CASSAPGSSYNEQFF. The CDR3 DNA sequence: TGTGCCAGCAGCGCCCCGGGTAGCTCCTACAATGAGCAGTTCTTC.

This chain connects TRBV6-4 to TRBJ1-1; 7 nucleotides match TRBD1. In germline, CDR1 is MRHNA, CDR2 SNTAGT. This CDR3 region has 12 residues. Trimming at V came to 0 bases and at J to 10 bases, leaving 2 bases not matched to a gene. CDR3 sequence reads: CASSDSGTAAFF. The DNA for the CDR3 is TGTGCCAGCAGTGACTCCGGGACAGCAGCTTTCTTT.

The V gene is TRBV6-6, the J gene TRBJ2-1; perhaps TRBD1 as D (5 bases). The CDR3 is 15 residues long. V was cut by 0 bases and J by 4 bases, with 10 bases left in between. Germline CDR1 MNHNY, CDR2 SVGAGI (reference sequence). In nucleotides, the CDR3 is TGTGCCAGCAGTTACTCGTTACAGGTTTACAATGAGCAGTTCTTC. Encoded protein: CASSYSLQVYNEQFF.

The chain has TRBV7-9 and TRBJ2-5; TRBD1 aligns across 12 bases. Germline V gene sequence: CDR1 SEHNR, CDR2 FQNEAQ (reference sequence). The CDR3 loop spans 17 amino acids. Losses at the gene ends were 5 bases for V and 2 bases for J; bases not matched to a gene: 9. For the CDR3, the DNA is TGTGCCAGCAGCCCGGGACAGGGGGCTCCACAACAAGAGACCCAGTACTTC. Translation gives CASSPGQGAPQQETQYF.

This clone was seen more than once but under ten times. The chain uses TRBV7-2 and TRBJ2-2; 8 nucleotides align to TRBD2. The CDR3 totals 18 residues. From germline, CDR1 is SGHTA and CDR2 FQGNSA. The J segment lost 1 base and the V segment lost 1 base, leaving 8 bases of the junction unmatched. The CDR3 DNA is TGTGCCAGCAGCTTAGATCTACTAGCGGTGAAGAACACCGGGGAGCTGTTTTTT. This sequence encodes CASSLDLLAVKNTGELFF.

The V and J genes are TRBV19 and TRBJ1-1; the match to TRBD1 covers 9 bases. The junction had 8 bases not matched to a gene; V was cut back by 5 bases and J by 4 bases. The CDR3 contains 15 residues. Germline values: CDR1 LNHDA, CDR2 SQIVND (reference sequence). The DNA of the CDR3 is TGTGCCAGTAGTCCGGACAGGGGAGGACGCACTGAAGCTTTCTTT. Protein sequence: CASSPDRGGRTEAFF.

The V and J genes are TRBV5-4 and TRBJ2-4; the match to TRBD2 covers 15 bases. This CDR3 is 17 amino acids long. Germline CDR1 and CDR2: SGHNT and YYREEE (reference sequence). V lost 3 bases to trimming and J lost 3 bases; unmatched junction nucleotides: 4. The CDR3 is CASSWGLAGGGKNIQYF. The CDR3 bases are TGTGCCAGCAGCTGGGGACTAGCGGGAGGAGGCAAAAACATTCAGTACTTC.

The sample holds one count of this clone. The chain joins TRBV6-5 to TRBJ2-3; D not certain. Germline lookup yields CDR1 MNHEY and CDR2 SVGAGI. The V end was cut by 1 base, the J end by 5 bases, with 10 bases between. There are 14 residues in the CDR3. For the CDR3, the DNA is TGTGCCAGCAGTTACTTCTCTGTAGAAGATACGCAGTATTTT. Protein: CASSYFSVEDTQYF.

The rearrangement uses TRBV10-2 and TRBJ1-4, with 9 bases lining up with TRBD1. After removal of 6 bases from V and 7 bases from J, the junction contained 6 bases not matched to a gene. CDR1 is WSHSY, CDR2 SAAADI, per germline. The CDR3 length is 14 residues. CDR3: CASRTGGAREKLFF. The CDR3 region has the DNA TGCGCCAGCAGAACAGGGGGCGCTCGTGAAAAACTGTTTTTT.

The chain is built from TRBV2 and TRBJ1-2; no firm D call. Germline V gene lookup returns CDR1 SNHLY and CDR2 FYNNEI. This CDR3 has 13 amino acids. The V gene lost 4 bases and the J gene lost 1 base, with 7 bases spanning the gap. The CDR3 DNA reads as TGTGCCAGCAGTGCTAACAGTAACTATGGCTACACCTTC. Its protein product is CASSANSNYGYTF.

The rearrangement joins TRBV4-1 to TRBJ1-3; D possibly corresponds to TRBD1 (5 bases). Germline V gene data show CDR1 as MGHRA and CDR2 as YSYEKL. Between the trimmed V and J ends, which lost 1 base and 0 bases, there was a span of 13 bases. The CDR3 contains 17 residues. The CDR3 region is CASSQGDSPNSGNTIYF. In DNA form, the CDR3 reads TGCGCCAGCAGCCAAGGAGACAGCCCGAACTCTGGAAACACCATATATTTT.

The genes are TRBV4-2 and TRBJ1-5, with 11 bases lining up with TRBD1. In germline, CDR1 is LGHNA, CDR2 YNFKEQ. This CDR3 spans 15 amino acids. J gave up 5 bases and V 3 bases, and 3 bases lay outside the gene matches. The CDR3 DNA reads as TGTGCCAGCAGCCATGGGACAGGGGGTCATCAGCCCCAGCATTTT. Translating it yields CASSHGTGGHQPQHF.

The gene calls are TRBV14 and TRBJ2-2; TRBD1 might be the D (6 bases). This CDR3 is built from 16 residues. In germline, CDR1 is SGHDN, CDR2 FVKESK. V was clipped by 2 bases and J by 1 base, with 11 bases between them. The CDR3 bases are TGTGCCAGCAGCCAACTCGGACAGCTGAACACCGGGGAGCTGTTTTTT. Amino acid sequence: CASSQLGQLNTGELFF.

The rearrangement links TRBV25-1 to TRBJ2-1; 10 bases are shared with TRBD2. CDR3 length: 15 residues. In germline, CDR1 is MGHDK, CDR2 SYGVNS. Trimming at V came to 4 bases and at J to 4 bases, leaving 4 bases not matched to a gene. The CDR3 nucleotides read TGTGCCAGCAGTGGAGCGGGAGGGCGGTACAATGAGCAGTTCTTC. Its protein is CASSGAGGRYNEQFF.

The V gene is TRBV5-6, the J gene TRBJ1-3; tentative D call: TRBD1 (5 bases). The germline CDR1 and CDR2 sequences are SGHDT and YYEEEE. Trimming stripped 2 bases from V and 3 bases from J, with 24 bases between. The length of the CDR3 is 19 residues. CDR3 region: CASSLFTDAEDSSGNTIYF. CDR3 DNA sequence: TGTGCCAGCAGCTTATTCACGGATGCTGAAGACAGTAGTGGAAACACCATATATTTT.

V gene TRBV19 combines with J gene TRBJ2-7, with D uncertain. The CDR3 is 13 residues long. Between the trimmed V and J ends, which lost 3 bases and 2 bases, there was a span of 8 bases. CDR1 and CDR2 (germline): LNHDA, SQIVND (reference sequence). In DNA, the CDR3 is TGTGCCAGTAGTATTTCGGGTCCCTACGAGCAGTACTTC. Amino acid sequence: CASSISGPYEQYF.